This T cell receptor beta chain emerged from a study of OX40 agonist ivuxolimab in advanced cancers. Study context: Three dose-escalation patients had partial responses: one with hepatocellular carcinoma and two with cutaneous melanoma.

About this clone: Its specificity is unknown.

Autoimmune disease history or systemic immunosuppression was exclusionary. Blood sampling was done at baseline, cycle 4 day 1, and cycle 7 day 1. TCRdb's table, derived via immunoSEQ multiplex PCR, lists solely in-frame clones and lacks some. The table records over 55,000 clones, around 83% of them present only once. Study results and caveats: CD4+ and CD8+ blood T cells expanded clonally by week 6 at 0.1 to 3.0 mg/kg.

The input for sequencing was CD4+ or CD8+ T cells sorted from blood, taken in a trial of the OX40 agonist ivuxolimab. The TCR sequence derives from an adult with an advanced solid tumor such as melanoma, head and neck, liver or kidney cancer.

Here the CDR3 DNA reads TGCGCCAGCAGACCCCACGGGGGAGATACGCAGTATTTT. Protein: CASRPHGGDTQYF. This chain links TRBV10-2 with TRBJ2-3; tentatively, D is TRBD2 (6 bases). V lost 6 bases, J lost 5 bases, and 12 bases lay in between. Germline-derived CDR1 and CDR2 are WSHSY and SAAADI. The CDR3 is 13 residues long.